These 9 T cell receptor beta chains came from one sample sequenced in a study of radiotherapy plus CTLA-4 blockade in lung cancer. Produced via immunoSEQ multiplex PCR; TCRdb's table is partial and in-frame only. The profile shows about 51,000 clones, approximately 80% of them singletons. The specimen was peripheral blood, collected from a patient treated with radiotherapy plus ipilimumab. Receptors were obtained from a human donor with non-small cell lung cancer whose response to radiotherapy plus ipilimumab could not be evaluated.

This chain connects TRBV19 to TRBJ2-5, with D possibly matching TRBD2 (6 bases). The CDR3 is 17 amino acids. Looked up from germline, CDR1 is LNHDA and CDR2 is SQIVND (reference sequence). V lost 5 bases and J lost 0, with 19 bases in between. CDR3 loop: CASSPLSGPTYQETQYF. The CDR3 nucleotides are TGTGCCAGTAGTCCCCTTAGCGGCCCTACGTACCAAGAGACCCAGTACTTC.

In its sample, this clone was seen a few times. This chain connects TRBV19 to TRBJ1-5; D perhaps matches TRBD1 (6 bases). Germline CDR1 and CDR2: LNHDA and SQIVND (reference sequence). V lost 6 bases and J lost 7, with 25 bases in between. CDR3 length equals 17 residues. For the CDR3, the DNA is TGTGCCAGTAGACCGGCCCCGAGTTGGACAGTGGAACAGCCCCAGCATTTT. Protein: CASRPAPSWTVEQPQHF.

V usage is TRBV28 and J usage is TRBJ1-1; D unclear. Germline loops: CDR1 MDHEN, CDR2 SYDVKM. The V end lost 8 bases, the J end lost 10 bases, and 23 bases lay between the germline ends. The CDR3 contains 14 residues. In DNA, the CDR3 is TGTGCCAGCTCCGAGGGAAGGCGGACCATCCTAGCTTTCTTT. Translation gives CASSEGRRTILAFF.

This clone was recorded only once. The chain employs TRBV2 and TRBJ2-2, with 9 bases fitting TRBD2. Germline CDR1 reads SNHLY; CDR2 reads FYNNEI. Trimming took 4 bases from V and 4 from J; bases not matched to a gene: 4. The CDR3 has 15 amino acids. The CDR3 sequence is CASSVQRGATGELFF. The CDR3 DNA reads TGTGCCAGCAGTGTGCAGCGGGGGGCCACCGGGGAGCTGTTTTTT.

This clone was observed a single time. The rearrangement links TRBV18 to TRBJ1-5; 8 nucleotides agree with TRBD1. The CDR3 runs 17 residues. Germline V gives CDR1 KGHSH, CDR2 LQKENI. V was clipped by 3 bases and J by 3 bases; unmatched bases: 10. The CDR3 loop reads CASSPNTGQGINQPQHF. The CDR3 region has the DNA TGTGCCAGCTCACCGAATACTGGACAGGGCATCAATCAGCCCCAGCATTTT.

The V gene is TRBV29-1, the J gene TRBJ1-1, with 7 bases lining up with TRBD1. The germline V gene has CDR1 SQVTM and CDR2 ANQGSEA. J gave up 1 base and V 7 bases, and 6 bases lay outside the gene matches. This CDR3 contains 13 residues. CDR3 sequence reads: CSADRDQNTEAFF. The CDR3 DNA reads TGCAGCGCCGACAGGGACCAGAACACTGAAGCTTTCTTT. The full variable domain, rest sourced from reference TRBV29-1 and TRBJ1-1, is SAVISQKPSRDICQRGTSLTIQCQVDSQVTMMFWYRQQPGQSLTLIATANQGSEATYESGFVIDKFPISRPNLTFSTLTVSNMSPEDSSIYLCSADRDQNTEAFFGQGTRLTVV.

This clone was detected a few times. The chain couples TRBV9 to TRBJ2-7, with D possibly TRBD1 on 6 matching bases. The V gene lost 0 bases and the J gene lost 5 bases, with 15 bases spanning the gap. The germline gives CDR1 SGDLS, CDR2 YYNGEE. The CDR3 is 15 amino acids. The CDR3 DNA reads as TGTGCCAGCAGCGTAGCCGGGACACCCGGGAACGAGCAGTACTTC. Translation gives CASSVAGTPGNEQYF.

The chain joins TRBV4-2 to TRBJ2-7; 9 bases agree with TRBD2. V lost 1 base to trimming and J lost 3 bases; unmatched junction nucleotides: 7. Germline V gene lookup returns CDR1 LGHNA and CDR2 YNFKEQ. The CDR3 is 16 amino acids. The CDR3 bases are TGTGCCAGCAGCCAAGCGGGTCAGCGGGGGGACTACGAGCAGTACTTC. Its protein is CASSQAGQRGDYEQYF.

The V and J genes are TRBV7-9 and TRBJ2-7, with TRBD2 matching over 7 bases. Germline CDR1 and CDR2: SEHNR and FQNEAQ (reference sequence). V was clipped by 0 bases and J by 3 bases; unmatched bases: 2. This CDR3 is built from 14 residues. The CDR3: CASSLASGGYEQYF. CDR3 nucleotide sequence: TGTGCCAGCAGCTTAGCGTCGGGGGGCTACGAGCAGTACTTC.